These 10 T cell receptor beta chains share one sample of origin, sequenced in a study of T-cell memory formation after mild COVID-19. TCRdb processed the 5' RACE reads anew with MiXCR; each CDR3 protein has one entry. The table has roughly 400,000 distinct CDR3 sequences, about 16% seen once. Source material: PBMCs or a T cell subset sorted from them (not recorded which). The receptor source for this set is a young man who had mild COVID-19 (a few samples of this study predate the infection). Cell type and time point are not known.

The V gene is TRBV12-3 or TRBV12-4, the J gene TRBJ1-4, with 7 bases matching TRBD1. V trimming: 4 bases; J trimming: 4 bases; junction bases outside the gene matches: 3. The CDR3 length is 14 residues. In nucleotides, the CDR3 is TGTGCCAGCAGTTCCGGACAGGTTAATGAAAAACTGTTTTTT. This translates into CASSSGQVNEKLFF.

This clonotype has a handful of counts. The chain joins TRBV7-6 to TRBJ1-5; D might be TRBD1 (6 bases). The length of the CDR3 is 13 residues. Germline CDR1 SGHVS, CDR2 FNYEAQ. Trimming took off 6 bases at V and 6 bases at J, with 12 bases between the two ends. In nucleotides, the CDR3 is TGTGCCAGCAGGTCAGGGGTCGGTCAGCCCCAGCATTTT. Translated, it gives CASRSGVGQPQHF.

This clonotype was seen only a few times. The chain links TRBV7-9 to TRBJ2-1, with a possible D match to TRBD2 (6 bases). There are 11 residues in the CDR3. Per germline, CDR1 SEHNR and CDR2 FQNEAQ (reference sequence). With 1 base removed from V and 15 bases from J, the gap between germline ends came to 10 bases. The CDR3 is CASSLDQGGFF. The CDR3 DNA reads TGTGCCAGCAGCTTAGATCAGGGAGGGTTCTTC. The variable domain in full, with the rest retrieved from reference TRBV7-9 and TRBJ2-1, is DTGVSQNPRHKITKRGQNVTFRCDPISEHNRLYWYRQTLGQGPEFLTYFQNEAQLEKSRLLSDRFSAERPKGSFSTLEIQRTEQGDSAMYLCASSLDQGGFFGPGTRLTVL.

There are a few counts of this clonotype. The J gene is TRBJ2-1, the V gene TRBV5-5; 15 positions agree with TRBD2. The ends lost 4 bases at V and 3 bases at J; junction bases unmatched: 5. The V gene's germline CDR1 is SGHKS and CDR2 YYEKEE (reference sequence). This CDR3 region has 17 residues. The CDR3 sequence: CASSGGTSGGFYNEQFF. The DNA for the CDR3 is TGTGCCAGCAGCGGAGGGACTAGCGGGGGGTTCTACAATGAGCAGTTCTTC.

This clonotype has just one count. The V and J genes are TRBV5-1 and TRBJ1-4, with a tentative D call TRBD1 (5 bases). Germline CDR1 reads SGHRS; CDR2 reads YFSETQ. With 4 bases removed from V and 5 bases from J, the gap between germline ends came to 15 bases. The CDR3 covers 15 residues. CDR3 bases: TGCGCCAGCAGCGCCAGACTTGGGGGGAATGAAAAACTGTTTTTT. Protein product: CASSARLGGNEKLFF.

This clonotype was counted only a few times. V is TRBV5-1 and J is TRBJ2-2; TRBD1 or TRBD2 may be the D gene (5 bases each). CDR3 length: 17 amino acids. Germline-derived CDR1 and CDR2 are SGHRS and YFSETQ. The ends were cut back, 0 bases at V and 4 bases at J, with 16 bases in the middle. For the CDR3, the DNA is TGCGCCAGCAGCTTGGTTGGGGACGCCCCTGTCACCGGGGAGCTGTTTTTT. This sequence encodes CASSLVGDAPVTGELFF.

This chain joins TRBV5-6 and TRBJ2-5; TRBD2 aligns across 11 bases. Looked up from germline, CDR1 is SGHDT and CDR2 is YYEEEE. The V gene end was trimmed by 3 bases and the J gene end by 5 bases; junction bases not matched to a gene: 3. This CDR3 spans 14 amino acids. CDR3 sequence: CASSSSSGGETQYF. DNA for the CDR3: TGTGCCAGCAGCTCATCTAGCGGGGGGGAGACCCAGTACTTC.

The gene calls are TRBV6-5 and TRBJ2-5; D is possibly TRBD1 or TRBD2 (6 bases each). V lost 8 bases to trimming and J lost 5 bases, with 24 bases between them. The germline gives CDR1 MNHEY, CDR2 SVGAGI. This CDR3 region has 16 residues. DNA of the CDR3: TGTGCCAGCGGAGACGGCCCGGGGGCGCGTCTGGAGACCCAGTACTTC. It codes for CASGDGPGARLETQYF.

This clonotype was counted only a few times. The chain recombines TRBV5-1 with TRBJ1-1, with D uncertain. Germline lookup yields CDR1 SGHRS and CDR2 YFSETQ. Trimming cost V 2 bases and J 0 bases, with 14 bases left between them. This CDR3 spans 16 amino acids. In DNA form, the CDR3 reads TGCGCCAGCAGCTTTTCGGCGGGCTGGATGAACACTGAAGCTTTCTTT. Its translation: CASSFSAGWMNTEAFF.

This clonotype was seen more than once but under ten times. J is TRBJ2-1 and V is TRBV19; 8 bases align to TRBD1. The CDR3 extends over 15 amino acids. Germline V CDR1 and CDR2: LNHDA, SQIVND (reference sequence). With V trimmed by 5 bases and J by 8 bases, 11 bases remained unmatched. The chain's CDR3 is CASSWAQGAVDEQFF. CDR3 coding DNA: TGTGCCAGTAGTTGGGCGCAGGGGGCGGTCGATGAGCAGTTCTTC. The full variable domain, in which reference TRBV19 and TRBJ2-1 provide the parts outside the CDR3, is DGGITQSPKYLFRKEGQNVTLSCEQNLNHDAMYWYRQDPGQGLRLIYYSQIVNDFQKGDIAEGYSVSREKKESFPLTVTSAQKNPTAFYLCASSWAQGAVDEQFFGPGTRLTVL.